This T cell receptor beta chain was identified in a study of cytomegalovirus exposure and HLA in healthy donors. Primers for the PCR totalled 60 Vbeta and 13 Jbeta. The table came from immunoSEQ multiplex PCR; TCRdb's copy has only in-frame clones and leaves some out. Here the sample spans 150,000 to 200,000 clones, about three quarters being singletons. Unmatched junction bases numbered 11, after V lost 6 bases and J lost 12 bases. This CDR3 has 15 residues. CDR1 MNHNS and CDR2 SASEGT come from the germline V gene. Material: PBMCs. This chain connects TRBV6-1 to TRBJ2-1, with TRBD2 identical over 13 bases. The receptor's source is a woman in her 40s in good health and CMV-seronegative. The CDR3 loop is CASRTGTSGATGQFF. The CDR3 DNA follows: TGTGCCAGCAGGACCGGGACTAGCGGGGCTACGGGGCAGTTCTTC.